The T cell receptor beta chain described here comes from a study of blood T cell repertoires in COVID-19. At the level of the study: The cDNA or gDNA used as material had been derived from T cells, B-cell-depleted T cells, or PBMCs.

V dropped 6 bases and J dropped 7; count of bases not matched to a gene: 5. This CDR3 has 13 residues. The germline V gene has CDR1 ENHRY and CDR2 SYGVKD. Per the authors' pipeline: By means of reference gene primer amplification, nucleated cell counts were estimated. Produced via immunoSEQ multiplex PCR; TCRdb's table is partial and in-frame only. Clone size and the V and J calls come from that table; the DNA yielded D and trimming. The table has roughly 50,000 clones, about 90% seen once; the top ten hold less than 7.5%. The chain uses TRBV10-3 and TRBJ1-1, with TRBD1 identical over 10 bases. The receptor's source is a man aged 45 to 65 with active COVID-19. What was sequenced was peripheral blood. CDR3 loop: CAIRGTGESEAFF. The CDR3 coding sequence is TGTGCCATCAGAGGGACAGGGGAGAGTGAAGCTTTCTTT.